This T cell receptor (beta chain) originates from a study of identifying expanded T cells in peripheral blood. The table came from immunoSEQ multiplex PCR; TCRdb's copy has only in-frame clones and leaves some out. The profile covers 70,000 to 95,000 clones, with 88% appearing a single time and about 3.9% taken by the ten largest. The ends were cut back, 0 bases at V and 1 base at J, with 6 bases in the middle. From germline, CDR1 is GTSNPN and CDR2 SVGIG (reference sequence). The CDR3 runs 13 residues. Note on this clone: No antigen is known for it.

General observations from the study: Clone count variance between roughly 2-week samples rose with total template count. Differentially abundant clones: roughly 1.3 between replicates, around 16 at around 14 days, around 20 at four.

The sample comprised blood. The J gene is TRBJ2-5, the V gene TRBV30; D is unclear. The clonotype was recovered from a person aged 18 to 69 in good health. The CDR3 nucleotides are TGTGCCTGGAGTGTGCAGACCCAAGAGACCCAGTACTTC. It yields the protein CAWSVQTQETQYF. Full variable domain (missing parts from reference TRBV30 and TRBJ2-5): SQTIHQWPATLVQPVGSPLSLECTVEGTSNPNLYWYRQAAGRGLQLLFYSVGIGQISSEVPQNLSASRPQDRQFILSSKKLLLSDSGFYLCAWSVQTQETQYFGPGTRLLVL.